This T cell receptor beta chain originates from a study of T-cell reconstitution after alpha-beta-depleted transplantation in children. Unique molecular identifiers featured in how the TCRbeta library was prepared. TCRdb independently ran MiXCR on the PCR reads; one entry per CDR3 protein. The sample records about 610,000 distinct CDR3 sequences, over 9.5% being singletons. This CDR3 comprises 16 residues. Trimming left V 0 bases short and J 3 bases short, with 14 bases between. CDR1 and CDR2 from the germline V gene are SGHTA and FQGTGA. This clonotype was seen many times. The sequence derives from a human donor who donated a stem cell graft to a child with acute myeloid leukemia. The V call is TRBV7-3, the J call TRBJ1-1; no firm D call. Here the sequenced sample was PBMCs from the stem cell graft donor, taken from the stem cell graft. CDR3 in amino acids: CASSLTRPFKDTEAFF. DNA for the CDR3: TGTGCCAGCAGCTTAACCAGGCCGTTTAAGGACACTGAAGCTTTCTTT.